This T cell receptor beta chain stems from a study of CD8+ T cells in alopecia areata. On the study more broadly: Transfer of skin from approximately 6-12-month-old C3H/HeJ graft donors with spontaneous alopecia was made to approximately 6-11-week-old female C3H/HeJ mice.

Per germline, CDR1 LGHNA and CDR2 YNLKQL (reference sequence). This CDR3 contains 12 residues. A sort of pooled cutaneous lymph node cells used CD4, CD8alpha, NKG2D, NKG2ACE and other stains. The authors extracted RNA and reverse transcribed it into cDNA as the sequencing template. TCRdb keeps only in-frame clones here, not all; method: immunoSEQ multiplex PCR. Observed in the sample are 200,000 to 300,000 clones, none of them singletons. A note on this clone: Antigen specificity is unknown. Gene and germline names: mouse. The read ends 4 residues early relative to the CDR3; the germline J gene fills the gap.

Study conclusions and caveats: Greater clonality was observed in lesional scalp samples, especially alopecia totalis/universalis, versus normal scalp. Scalp samples also contribute reads from the resident alphabeta T cells found in normal skin.

The sequence was collected from a C3H/HeJ mouse with alopecia areata. These mice share the MHC haplotype H2-k. V usage is TRBV5 and J usage is TRBJ2-5; D may be TRBD1 (6 bases). Sample: CD4+ T cells sorted from a lymph node. The covered CDR3 bases are TGTGCCAGCAGCCTCAGGGGTGAC. It is translated as CASSLRGD. The CDR3, in full, reads CASSLRGDTQYF.